These 14 T cell receptor beta chains were sequenced from one sample in a study of blood T cells in healthy people across ages. Then a second PCR, running roughly 7 to 11 cycles, was carried out with a sample-barcoded 5' primer and a J-beta primer mix. TCRdb fed the 5' RACE reads into MiXCR, producing one record per CDR3 protein. Here the sample spans roughly 800,000 distinct CDR3 sequences, about 37% being singletons. The sample consisted of blood. The receptors here all came from a man between 18 and 29 years old in good health.

The chain joins TRBV5-1 to TRBJ1-1; TRBD1 might be the D (6 bases). Germline CDR1 reads SGHRS; CDR2 reads YFSETQ. Trimming took off 0 bases at V and 4 bases at J, with 13 bases between the two ends. CDR3 size: 15 residues. CDR3 in amino acids: CASSLAGARVTEAFF. The CDR3 DNA reads as TGCGCCAGCAGCTTGGCAGGGGCCAGGGTCACTGAAGCTTTCTTT.

Points on this clonotype: Since a much larger clone is just one base distant, this may be a read error. The chain's CDR3 is CASSRIGTSSEQYF. In DNA, the CDR3 is TGTGCCAGCAGCCGGATCGGGACCTCCTCCGAGCAGTACTTC. The chain joins TRBV6-2 or TRBV6-3 to TRBJ2-7; D tentatively fits TRBD1 or TRBD2 (5 bases each). The germline gives CDR1 MNHEY, CDR2 SVGEGT. The CDR3 runs to 14 residues.

V and J are TRBV30 and TRBJ1-1, with D possibly being TRBD1 (6 bases). The CDR3 sequence is 14 residues long. The ends were cut back, 8 bases at V and 1 base at J, with 17 bases in the middle. Germline lookup yields CDR1 GTSNPN and CDR2 SVGIG (reference sequence). CDR3 nucleotide sequence: TGTGCCGGGGCAAGAGACAGGACGAACACTGAAGCTTTCTTT. Residues: CAGARDRTNTEAFF.

The chain links TRBV19 to TRBJ1-2, with 8 positions matching TRBD1. V dropped 8 bases and J dropped 7; count of bases not matched to a gene: 9. CDR3 size: 13 residues. Germline V gene lookup returns CDR1 LNHDA and CDR2 SQIVND (reference sequence). The chain's CDR3 is CASHQGALSGYTF. The CDR3 DNA reads as TGTGCCAGTCACCAGGGGGCTCTCAGTGGCTACACCTTC.

The J gene is TRBJ2-7, the V gene TRBV7-2; D remains ambiguous. Germline lookup yields CDR1 SGHTA and CDR2 FQGNSA. Trimming removed 3 bases from V and 1 base from J, with 7 bases in between. This CDR3 region has 13 residues. The CDR3 loop reads CASSFEQSYEQYF. CDR3 bases: TGTGCCAGCAGCTTTGAACAGTCCTACGAGCAGTACTTC. The entire variable domain, with the rest obtained from reference TRBV7-2 and TRBJ2-7, is as follows: GAGVSQSPSNKVTEKGKDVELRCDPISGHTALYWYRQSLGQGLEFLIYFQGNSAPDKSGLPSDRFSAERTGGSVSTLTIQRTQQEDSAVYLCASSFEQSYEQYFGPGTRLTVT.

The J gene is TRBJ1-2, the V gene TRBV28; D might be TRBD1 (5 bases). Trimming took 6 bases from V and 8 from J, leaving 16 bases between them. This CDR3 contains 13 residues. Germline loops: CDR1 MDHEN, CDR2 SYDVKM. This CDR3 reads CASSLAQAGGYTF. The DNA for the CDR3 is TGTGCCAGCAGCTTAGCACAGGCCGGCGGCTACACCTTC.

Ten or more counts support this clonotype. This chain links TRBV14 with TRBJ1-2, with a possible D match to TRBD1 (6 bases). The germline V gene has CDR1 SGHDN and CDR2 FVKESK. The length of the CDR3 is 13 residues. Trimming pared 4 bases from V and 8 bases from J, leaving 14 bases between. The CDR3 sequence is CASSPLSGEGYTF. CDR3 in DNA: TGTGCCAGCAGCCCTCTGTCAGGGGAGGGCTACACCTTC.

The chain is built from TRBV28 and TRBJ2-1, with TRBD2 identical over 10 bases. CDR1 and CDR2 from the germline V gene are MDHEN and SYDVKM. This CDR3 has 14 amino acids. V shed 3 bases and J 10 bases; nucleotides not matched to a gene: 6. The DNA of the CDR3 is TGTGCCAGCAGTTTCGCTAGCGGGGGTGCAGAGCAGTTCTTC. Translation gives CASSFASGGAEQFF.

This clonotype was observed a single time. A read error may account for a junction end that differs from germline. The chain uses TRBV6-5 and TRBJ1-2; D is perhaps TRBD1 (6 bases). Germline CDR1 and CDR2: MNHEY and SVGAGI. The CDR3 is made up of 15 amino acids. The CDR3 DNA sequence: TGTGCCAACAGTTACTCGTACAGGGTCGACTATGGCTACACCTTC. Translating gives CANSYSYRVDYGYTF.

This chain uses TRBV7-2 with TRBJ1-3; D not resolved. The CDR3 totals 15 residues. Deletions cut 7 bases from V and 2 bases from J, with 15 bases between. Germline lookup yields CDR1 SGHTA and CDR2 FQGNSA. The CDR3 sequence is CASNPLEQAGNTIYF. CDR3 nucleotide sequence: TGTGCCAGCAATCCACTGGAGCAGGCTGGAAACACCATATATTTT.

This clonotype has more than one count but fewer than ten. The gene calls are TRBV24-1 and TRBJ1-5, with D perhaps matching TRBD1 (5 bases). The CDR3 length is 18 residues. Germline CDR1 reads KGHDR; CDR2 reads SFDVKD. V was cut by 9 bases and J by 5 bases, with 28 bases left in between. The DNA of the CDR3 is TGTGCCACCTCTTCTACTCCGACAGTCGAACGTGCGGATCAGCCCCAGCATTTT. Its translation is CATSSTPTVERADQPQHF.

The chain couples TRBV7-2 to TRBJ1-2; 7 bases line up with TRBD1. This CDR3 has 15 residues. With V trimmed by 5 bases and J by 4 bases, 10 bases remained unmatched. Germline V lookup: CDR1 SGHTA, CDR2 FQGNSA. The CDR3 DNA sequence: TGTGCCAGCAGCCCTAGCGGGACAGCTATCTATGGCTACACCTTC. Translated: CASSPSGTAIYGYTF. Filled out from reference TRBV7-2 and TRBJ1-2, the complete variable domain reads GAGVSQSPSNKVTEKGKDVELRCDPISGHTALYWYRQSLGQGLEFLIYFQGNSAPDKSGLPSDRFSAERTGGSVSTLTIQRTQQEDSAVYLCASSPSGTAIYGYTFGSGTRLTVV.

This clonotype was detected only once. The chain has TRBV5-1 and TRBJ2-1, with D perhaps assigned TRBD1 or TRBD2 (6 bases each). Germline values: CDR1 SGHRS, CDR2 YFSETQ. This CDR3 spans 15 amino acids. V was clipped by 1 base and J by 9 bases, with 17 bases between them. CDR3 loop: CASSLRLGGRGEQFF. CDR3 nucleotides: TGCGCCAGCAGCTTGCGGCTGGGGGGCCGTGGTGAGCAGTTCTTC. Looking up the rest from reference TRBV5-1 and TRBJ2-1 gives the full variable domain: KAGVTQTPRYLIKTRGQQVTLSCSPISGHRSVSWYQQTPGQGLQFLFEYFSETQRNKGNFPGRFSGRQFSNSRSEMNVSTLELGDSALYLCASSLRLGGRGEQFFGPGTRLTVL.

This clonotype has just a few counts. A much larger clone sits a single nucleotide away, making a read error possible. The genes are TRBV29-1 and TRBJ2-5; no reliable D call. Trimming removed 4 bases from V and 2 bases from J, with 8 bases in between. CDR3 length: 12 amino acids. The germline V gene encodes CDR1 SQVTM and CDR2 ANQGSEA. Written as DNA, the CDR3 is TGCAGCGTTGGTGTCTTACAAGAGACCCAGTACTTC. Its protein product is CSVGVLQETQYF.